The 16 T cell receptor beta chains reported below all come from one sample, sequenced in a study of beta chain features in type 1 diabetes. No antigens are known for them. General study results and limits: Shortening of TCRB CDR3s, moderate but significant, appeared in all four CD4+ subsets of Type 1 diabetes patients.

Expressed TCRB transcripts were sequenced because the isolated RNA had all been reverse transcribed beforehand. Clones were sequenced by immunoSEQ multiplex PCR, and TCRdb holds only the in-frame ones, with some missing. The sample comprises some 370,000 clones, 8.5% to 10% of which are singletons, and over 0.45% rests with the top ten. The material sequenced was central memory CD4+ T cells from blood. The origin of the receptors is a man aged 30-40 years with type 1 diabetes.

This clone has a count of ten or more. This sequence joins TRBV2 and TRBJ2-2; D unresolved. Germline CDR1 SNHLY, CDR2 FYNNEI. The CDR3 is 11 amino acids. Trimming removed 7 bases at V and 10 bases at J, with 10 bases between. CDR3 loop: CASKSWLELFF. CDR3 bases: TGTGCCAGCAAGTCGTGGCTGGAGCTGTTTTTT.

Remarks on this clone: A junction boundary mismatches the germline segment, possibly from a read error. This rearrangement joins TRBV10-3 to TRBJ2-3, with D perhaps TRBD1 (6 bases). Germline values: CDR1 ENHRY, CDR2 SYGVKD. This CDR3 region has 15 residues. Here the CDR3 DNA reads TGTGCCAGCAGTGTCGGACAGTCTAGCACAGATACGCAGTATTTT. It is translated as CASSVGQSSTDTQYF.

The CDR3 reads CASSLAKSSYEQYF. The CDR3 DNA reads TGTGCCAGCAGCCTAGCGAAGAGCTCCTACGAGCAGTACTTC. The chain joins TRBV27 to TRBJ2-7; D perhaps matches TRBD2 (6 bases). The CDR3 has 14 residues. Germline loops: CDR1 MNHEY, CDR2 SMNVEV (reference sequence). Trimming removed 6 bases from V and 0 bases from J, with 12 bases in between.

This clone has more than one count but fewer than ten. At one end, the junction sequence differs from germline, possibly due to a read error. The chain has TRBV4-1 and TRBJ2-7; possibly TRBD2 for D (6 bases). The CDR3 length is 12 residues. The germline CDR1 and CDR2 sequences are MGHRA and YSYEKL. In DNA, the CDR3 is TGCGCCAGCAGCCTGGCCCTGGGACTTCTAATATTC. Its translation: CASSLALGLLIF.

The V gene is TRBV28, the J gene TRBJ2-7; D is undetermined. Trimming cost V 3 bases and J 0 bases, with 15 bases left between them. This CDR3 comprises 16 residues. Germline V gene sequence: CDR1 MDHEN, CDR2 SYDVKM. The DNA for the CDR3 is TGTGCCAGCAGTTTCATCTGGGCGCGAAGCTCCTACGAGCAGTACTTC. Protein product: CASSFIWARSSYEQYF.

The table lists this clone with many counts. V gene TRBV28 combines with J gene TRBJ2-1, with D perhaps TRBD1 or TRBD2 (6 bases each). This CDR3 spans 13 amino acids. Trimming stripped 6 bases from V and 2 bases from J, with 8 bases between. Germline loops: CDR1 MDHEN, CDR2 SYDVKM. Written as DNA, the CDR3 is TGTGCCAGCAGCGGGGGCCCCTACAATGAGCAGTTCTTC. Translated, it gives CASSGGPYNEQFF.

This clone has only a few counts. Here the CDR3 DNA reads TGTGCCAGCAGCGTAGAGGTGACTGGGGCCAACGTCCTGACTTTC. As protein: CASSVEVTGANVLTF. The chain couples TRBV9 to TRBJ2-6; D gene uncertain. CDR3 length: 15 amino acids. Germline CDR1 is SGDLS and CDR2 is YYNGEE. V lost 0 bases to trimming and J lost 2 bases, with 6 bases between them.

This clone was seen at least ten times. The chain combines TRBV7-3 with TRBJ1-1; perhaps TRBD1 as D (5 bases). In germline, CDR1 is SGHTA, CDR2 FQGTGA. The CDR3 runs 14 residues. Trimming removed 5 bases at V and 2 bases at J, with 12 bases between. The CDR3 loop reads CASSPGHTNTEAFF. Written as DNA, the CDR3 is TGTGCCAGCAGCCCCGGACATACCAACACTGAAGCTTTCTTT.

The chain couples TRBV19 to TRBJ2-1; D unclear. Between the trimmed V and J ends, which lost 8 bases and 7 bases, there was a span of 6 bases. CDR1 and CDR2 (germline): LNHDA, SQIVND (reference sequence). The CDR3 spans 10 residues. The CDR3: CASYLNEQFF. The CDR3 DNA reads as TGTGCCAGTTATCTAAATGAGCAGTTCTTC.

The sample holds a few counts of this clone. The rearrangement joins TRBV27 to TRBJ1-4; D might be TRBD1 (5 bases). This CDR3 contains 15 residues. Per germline, CDR1 MNHEY and CDR2 SMNVEV (reference sequence). V was pared by 5 bases and J by 0 bases, with 10 bases between. The CDR3, as DNA: TGTGCCAGCAGTGAAAGGGGAGCAACTAATGAAAAACTGTTTTTT. Encoded protein: CASSERGATNEKLFF.

For this clone: The sample holds other DNA sequences that translate to the same CDR3. This chain joins TRBV7-9 and TRBJ2-1; possibly TRBD1 or TRBD2 for D (6 bases each). V was shortened by 0 bases and J by 4 bases, with 13 bases between the two germline ends. This CDR3 has 16 residues. Looked up from germline, CDR1 is SEHNR and CDR2 is FQNEAQ (reference sequence). DNA of the CDR3: TGTGCCAGCAGCTTAGCTCTGGCGGGGACATACAATGAGCAGTTCTTC. It specifies CASSLALAGTYNEQFF.

The chain links TRBV5-6 to TRBJ2-3; possible D gene TRBD2, 5 bases. Per germline, CDR1 SGHDT and CDR2 YYEEEE. The V end lost 4 bases, the J end lost 2 bases, and 8 bases lay between the germline ends. CDR3 length: 13 amino acids. In DNA form, the CDR3 reads TGTGCCAGCAGCCTGGACTTCACAGATACGCAGTATTTT. Translation: CASSLDFTDTQYF.

The table lists this clone with a few counts. This CDR3 is also generated by other DNA sequences in the sample. This sequence joins TRBV2 and TRBJ1-2, with 10 bases that match TRBD1. Trimming took 8 bases from V and 3 from J; bases not matched to a gene: 3. This CDR3 has 13 amino acids. Germline CDR1 SNHLY, CDR2 FYNNEI. The CDR3 sequence is CASSGQGDYGYTF. The CDR3, as DNA: TGTGCCAGCTCTGGACAGGGGGACTATGGCTACACCTTC. Full variable domain (missing parts from reference TRBV2 and TRBJ1-2): EPEVTQTPSHQVTQMGQEVILRCVPISNHLYFYWYRQILGQKVEFLVSFYNNEISEKSEIFDDQFSVERPDGSNFTLKIRSTKLEDSAMYFCASSGQGDYGYTFGSGTRLTVV.

This clone was detected ten times or more. The J gene is TRBJ1-1, the V gene TRBV29-1; a possible D gene is TRBD1 (6 bases). V was clipped by 4 bases and J by 1 base, with 10 bases between them. The CDR3 is 13 residues long. Germline CDR1 reads SQVTM; CDR2 reads ANQGSEA. This chain's CDR3 is CSVAVQGNTEAFF. The CDR3 nucleotides read TGCAGCGTTGCCGTACAGGGGAACACTGAAGCTTTCTTT.

This clone occurred a few times. V gene TRBV5-4 combines with J gene TRBJ2-5; TRBD1 agrees at 9 bases. CDR1 is SGHNT and CDR2 is YYREEE in the germline V gene (reference sequence). The CDR3 length is 14 residues. V was clipped by 4 bases and J by 5 bases; unmatched bases: 6. The CDR3 reads CASSGDRGIETQYF. DNA for the CDR3: TGTGCCAGCAGCGGAGACAGGGGGATTGAGACCCAGTACTTC.

There are many counts of this clone. V is TRBV20-1 and J is TRBJ2-5; D remains unclear. Trimming removed 3 bases at V and 1 base at J, with 0 bases between. The germline gives CDR1 DFQATT, CDR2 SNEGSKA (reference sequence). This CDR3 has 10 residues. The CDR3 nucleotides are TGCAGTGCTAGCCAAGAGACCCAGTACTTC. Its protein is CSASQETQYF.